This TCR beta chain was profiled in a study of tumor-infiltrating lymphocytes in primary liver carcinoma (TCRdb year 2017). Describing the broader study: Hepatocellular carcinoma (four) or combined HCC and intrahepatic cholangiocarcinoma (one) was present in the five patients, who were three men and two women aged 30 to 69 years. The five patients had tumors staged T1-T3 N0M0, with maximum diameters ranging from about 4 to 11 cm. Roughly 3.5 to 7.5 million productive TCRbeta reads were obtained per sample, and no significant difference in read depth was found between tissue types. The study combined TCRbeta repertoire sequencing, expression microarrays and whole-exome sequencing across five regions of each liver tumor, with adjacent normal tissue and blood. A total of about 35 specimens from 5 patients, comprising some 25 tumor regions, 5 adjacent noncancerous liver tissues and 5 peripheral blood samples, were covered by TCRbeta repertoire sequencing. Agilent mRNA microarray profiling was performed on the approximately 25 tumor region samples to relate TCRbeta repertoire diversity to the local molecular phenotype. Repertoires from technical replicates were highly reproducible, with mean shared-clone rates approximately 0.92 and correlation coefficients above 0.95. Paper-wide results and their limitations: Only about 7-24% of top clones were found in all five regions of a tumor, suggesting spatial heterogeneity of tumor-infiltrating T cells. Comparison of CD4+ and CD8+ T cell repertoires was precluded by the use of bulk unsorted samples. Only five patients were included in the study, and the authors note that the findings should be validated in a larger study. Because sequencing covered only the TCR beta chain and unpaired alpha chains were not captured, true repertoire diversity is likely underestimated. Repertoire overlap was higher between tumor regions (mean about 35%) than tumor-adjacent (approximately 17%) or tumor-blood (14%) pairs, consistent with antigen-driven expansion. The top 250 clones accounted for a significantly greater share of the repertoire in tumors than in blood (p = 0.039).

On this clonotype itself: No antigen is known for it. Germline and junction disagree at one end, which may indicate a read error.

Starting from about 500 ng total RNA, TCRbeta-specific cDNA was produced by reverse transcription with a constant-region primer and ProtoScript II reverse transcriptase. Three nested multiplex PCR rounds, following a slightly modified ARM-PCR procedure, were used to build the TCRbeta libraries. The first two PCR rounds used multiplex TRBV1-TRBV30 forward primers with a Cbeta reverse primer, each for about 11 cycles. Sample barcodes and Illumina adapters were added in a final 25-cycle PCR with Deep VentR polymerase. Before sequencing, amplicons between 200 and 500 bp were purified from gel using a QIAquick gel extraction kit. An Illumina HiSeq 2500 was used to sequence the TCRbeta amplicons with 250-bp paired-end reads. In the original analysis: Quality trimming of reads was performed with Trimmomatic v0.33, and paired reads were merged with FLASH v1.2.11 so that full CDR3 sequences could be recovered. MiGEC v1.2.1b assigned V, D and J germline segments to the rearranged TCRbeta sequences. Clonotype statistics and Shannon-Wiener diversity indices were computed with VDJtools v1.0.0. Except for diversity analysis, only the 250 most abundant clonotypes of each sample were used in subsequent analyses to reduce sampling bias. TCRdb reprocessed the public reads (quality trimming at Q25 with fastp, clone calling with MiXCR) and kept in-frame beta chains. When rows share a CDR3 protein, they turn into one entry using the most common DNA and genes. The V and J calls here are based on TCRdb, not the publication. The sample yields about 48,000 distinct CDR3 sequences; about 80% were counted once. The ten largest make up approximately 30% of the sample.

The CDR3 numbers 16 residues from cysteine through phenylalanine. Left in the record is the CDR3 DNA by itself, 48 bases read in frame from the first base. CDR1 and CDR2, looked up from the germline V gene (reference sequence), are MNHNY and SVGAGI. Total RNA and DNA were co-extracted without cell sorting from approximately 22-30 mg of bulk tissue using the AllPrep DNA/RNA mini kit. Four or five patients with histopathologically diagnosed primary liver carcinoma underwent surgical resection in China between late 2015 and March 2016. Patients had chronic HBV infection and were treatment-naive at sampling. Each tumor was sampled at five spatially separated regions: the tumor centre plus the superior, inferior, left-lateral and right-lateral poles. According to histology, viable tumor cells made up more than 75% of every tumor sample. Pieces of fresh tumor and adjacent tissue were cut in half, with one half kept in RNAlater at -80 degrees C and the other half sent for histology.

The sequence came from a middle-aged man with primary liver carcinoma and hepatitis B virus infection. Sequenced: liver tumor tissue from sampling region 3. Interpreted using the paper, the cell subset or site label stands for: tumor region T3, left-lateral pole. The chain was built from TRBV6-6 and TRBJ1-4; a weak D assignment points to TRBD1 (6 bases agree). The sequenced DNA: TGTGCCAGCAGTAAGATTCGGGCAGGGGAGTTGAAGAAACCGTTTTTT. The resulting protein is CASSKIRAGELKKPFF.